This TCR beta chain was recorded in a study of long-term antiretroviral therapy in people with HIV. This clone was observed once. Its antigen is unidentified. An immunoSEQ assay, version v3.0, was performed at survey level. Sequencing had a target that covered about 35,000-50,000 T-cell genomes per sample. The data were produced by immunoSEQ multiplex PCR, yet TCRdb's version contains in-frame clones alone and is incomplete. The top ten clones hold about 2.6% of a sample with tens of thousands of clones, 90% to 95% of them seen once. Study outcomes and limitations: Against controls, HIV repertoires showed narrower ranges of CDR3 length.

The germline V gene encodes CDR1 SEHNR and CDR2 FQNEAQ (reference sequence). The V end was cut by 0 bases, the J end by 0 bases, with 19 bases between. CDR3 length: 19 amino acids. V and J are TRBV7-9 and TRBJ2-3; D is perhaps TRBD1 (5 bases). The sequence derives from a woman between 45 and 60 years old with HIV. Source: unsorted PBMCs, taken 3.7 years after starting antiretroviral therapy. The DNA of the CDR3 is TGTGCCAGCAGCTTAGCCTTCCAGGGAAATACTTCTAGCACAGATACGCAGTATTTT. Encoded protein: CASSLAFQGNTSSTDTQYF.